These T cell receptor beta chains were read from a single sample in a study of blood T cell repertoires in COVID-19. Here immunoSEQ multiplex PCR was the method, and the copy in TCRdb shows in-frame clones only, minus some. The data contain hundreds of thousands of clones, around 88% of them singletons. Source material: PBMCs or T cells enriched from blood (not recorded which). Every receptor here comes from a woman in her 30s who had been exposed to COVID-19. Both conserved end residues are part of each CDR3. D genes are given only for firm matches. Expanded clones get a size class; other rows say once, few or many, or leave the size out.

clone_size,j_call,cdr3_length,v_call,d_call,cdr3_aa,cdr3_nt
.,TRBJ2-3,14,TRBV15,.,CATSGSLSTDTQYF,TGTGCCACCTCCGGTAGCCTTAGCACAGATACGCAGTATTTT
.,TRBJ2-3,14,TRBV3-1/TRBV3-2,.,CASRRGPSTDTQYF,TGTGCCAGCAGGCGGGGGCCGAGCACAGATACGCAGTATTTT
.,TRBJ2-7,13,TRBV7-8,.,CASSLRTVYEQYF,TGTGCCAGCAGCCTCCGGACAGTCTACGAGCAGTACTTC
.,TRBJ2-3,15,TRBV4-2,.,CASSQEQAITDTQYF,TGTGCCAGCAGCCAAGAACAGGCTATCACAGATACGCAGTATTTT
.,TRBJ2-7,14,TRBV3-1/TRBV3-2,TRBD2,CASSLAGGSYEQYF,TGTGCCAGCAGCTTAGCGGGGGGCTCCTACGAGCAGTACTTC
.,TRBJ2-3,21,TRBV12-5,TRBD2,CASGLPTKKSPLAGHTDTQYF,TGTGCTAGTGGTTTGCCGACCAAAAAATCTCCGCTAGCGGGGCACACAGATACGCAGTATTTT
.,TRBJ2-2,19,TRBV7-8,.,CASSKVSWALGASAGELFF,TGTGCCAGCAGCAAAGTATCTTGGGCGTTAGGGGCATCTGCCGGGGAGCTGTTTTTT
.,TRBJ1-2,12,TRBV6-5,TRBD1,CASSSDRGGYTF,TGTGCCAGCAGTTCAGACAGGGGTGGCTACACCTTC
once,TRBJ1-3,15,TRBV10-2,.,CASSISTGSGNTIYF,TGCGCCAGCAGTATATCCACGGGATCTGGAAACACCATATATTTT
few,TRBJ1-3,12,TRBV29-1,TRBD1,CSVAGTGSTIYF,TGCAGCGTTGCCGGGACAGGGAGCACCATATATTTT
.,TRBJ2-1,15,TRBV5-1,.,CASSPTGGTRNEQFF,TGCGCCAGCAGCCCGACTGGGGGGACGAGGAATGAGCAGTTCTTC
many,TRBJ2-1,13,TRBV19,TRBD1,CASSLTGWNEQFF,TGTGCCAGTAGTCTGACAGGGTGGAATGAGCAGTTCTTC
once,TRBJ2-7,14,TRBV10-2,.,CASSWTESSYEQYF,TGCGCCAGCAGCTGGACAGAGAGCTCCTACGAGCAGTACTTC
once,TRBJ1-3,12,TRBV19,.,CASSIAGNTIYF,TGTGCCAGTAGTATAGCGGGAAACACCATATATTTT
.,TRBJ1-1,14,TRBV5-4,.,CASSGTRGNTEAFF,TGTGCCAGCAGCGGAACCAGGGGGAACACTGAAGCTTTCTTT
once,TRBJ1-2,14,TRBV5-5,.,CASSFVGARTLYTF,TGTGCCAGCAGTTTTGTAGGGGCCAGGACACTCTACACCTTC
.,TRBJ1-2,19,TRBV27,TRBD1,CASSLWPPDRGNYAYGYTF,TGTGCCAGCAGTTTATGGCCGCCGGACAGGGGAAATTACGCCTATGGCTACACCTTC
.,TRBJ2-7,20,TRBV2,TRBD1,CASSEIGGDRGHRSGYEQYF,TGTGCCAGCAGTGAAATAGGGGGGGACAGGGGGCATCGAAGCGGCTACGAGCAGTACTTC
.,TRBJ2-5,19,TRBV3-1/TRBV3-2,TRBD2,CASSQVSGLAGSYQETQYF,TGTGCCAGCAGCCAAGTCTCAGGACTAGCGGGGAGCTACCAAGAGACCCAGTACTTC
once,TRBJ1-2,14,TRBV3-1/TRBV3-2,.,CASARRGGVDGYTF,TGTGCCAGCGCTCGAAGGGGGGGAGTTGATGGCTACACCTTC
.,TRBJ2-4,15,TRBV10-3,.,CAISDGTLAKNIQYF,TGTGCCATCAGTGACGGGACTTTAGCCAAAAACATTCAGTACTTC
few,TRBJ2-3,16,TRBV9,TRBD2,CASSVGRGGLSDTQYF,TGTGCCAGCAGCGTAGGTCGGGGGGGCCTGTCTGATACGCAGTATTTT
.,TRBJ1-1,16,TRBV10-3,TRBD1,CAISNQGAKGNTEAFF,TGTGCCATCAGTAACCAGGGGGCCAAAGGGAACACTGAAGCTTTCTTT
.,TRBJ1-1,15,TRBV7-2,TRBD1,CASSPGTGGNTEAFF,TGTGCCAGCAGCCCGGGGACAGGGGGCAACACTGAAGCTTTCTTT
.,TRBJ2-1,12,TRBV7-9,TRBD1,CASSFPQGALFF,TGTGCCAGCAGCTTCCCACAGGGGGCGTTGTTCTTC
.,TRBJ2-2,16,TRBV2,TRBD1,CASSLSVEGGGGELFF,TGTGCCAGCAGTTTGTCGGTTGAAGGGGGCGGCGGGGAGCTGTTTTTT
.,TRBJ1-4,15,TRBV6-2/TRBV6-3,TRBD1,CASSISGGLGEKLFF,TGTGCCAGCAGTATCTCAGGGGGCTTGGGTGAAAAACTGTTTTTT
.,TRBJ1-5,15,TRBV3-1/TRBV3-2,.,CASSQSSNSNQPQHF,TGTGCCAGCAGCCAGTCCAGTAATAGCAATCAGCCCCAGCATTTT
.,TRBJ1-3,13,TRBV14,.,CASSQVGGNTIYF,TGTGCCAGCAGCCAAGTCGGTGGAAACACCATATATTTT
.,TRBJ2-3,16,TRBV18,TRBD2,CASSPGSSGSTDTQYF,TGTGCCAGCTCACCCGGGTCTAGCGGAAGCACAGATACGCAGTATTTT
.,TRBJ2-1,11,TRBV6-5,.,CASKLGREQFF,TGTGCCAGCAAGTTGGGGAGGGAGCAGTTCTTC